The 28 T cell receptor beta chains reported below all come from one sample, sequenced in a study of blood T cell repertoires in COVID-19. Profiling relied on immunoSEQ multiplex PCR, and the TCRdb table lists in-frame clones only, not all of them. The sample records around 60,000 clones, around 70% being singletons. Sequencing input: peripheral blood. The receptors were sampled from a woman aged 50 to 60 with active or convalescent COVID-19.

In this sample, this clone turned up a few times. This chain links TRBV19 with TRBJ1-1; weak D call: TRBD1 (6 bases). V gave up 3 bases and J gave up 4 bases, with 15 bases separating them. Germline values: CDR1 LNHDA, CDR2 SQIVND (reference sequence). The CDR3 totals 15 residues. The CDR3 protein is CASSMRRGMSTEAFF. The CDR3 nucleotides are TGTGCCAGTAGTATGCGTAGGGGGATGAGCACTGAAGCTTTCTTT.

CDR3 DNA sequence: TGCGCCAGCAGGAGAGGGGGCGGCAATCAGCCCCAGCATTTT. Translation gives CASRRGGGNQPQHF. The V and J genes are TRBV10-2 and TRBJ1-5; 7 bases agree with TRBD1. The CDR3 is made up of 14 amino acids. V was pared by 6 bases and J by 2 bases, with 4 bases of the junction left unmatched. CDR1 WSHSY and CDR2 SAAADI come from the germline V gene.

Many counts were recorded for this clone. The chain couples TRBV28 to TRBJ1-2; 7 nucleotides line up with TRBD1. Losses at the gene ends were 6 bases for V and 8 bases for J; bases not matched to a gene: 9. There are 13 residues in the CDR3. The V gene's germline CDR1 is MDHEN and CDR2 SYDVKM. The CDR3 spells CASSPTGLRGYTF. The DNA of the CDR3 is TGTGCCAGCAGCCCGACAGGGCTGAGGGGCTACACCTTC.

This chain joins TRBV19 and TRBJ2-7; TRBD2 agrees at 7 bases. Germline V CDR1 and CDR2: LNHDA, SQIVND (reference sequence). After removal of 8 bases from V and 4 bases from J, the junction contained 11 bases not matched to a gene. This CDR3 spans 14 amino acids. The chain's CDR3 is CASSYRGGDYEQYF. The CDR3 region has the DNA TGTGCCAGTTCATACCGGGGAGGGGATTACGAGCAGTACTTC.

The rearrangement links TRBV2 to TRBJ1-5; maybe TRBD1 (6 bases). This CDR3 is built from 14 residues. CDR1 is SNHLY and CDR2 is FYNNEI in the germline V gene. The CDR3 nucleotides are TGTGCAACAACGGGGGGGGCTGTCAATCAGCCCCAGCATTTT. Residues: CATTGGAVNQPQHF.

The J gene is TRBJ2-7, the V gene TRBV28, with 12 bases aligning to TRBD2. With 7 bases clipped from V and 4 bases from J, the junction kept 5 bases outside the gene matches. The CDR3 covers 14 residues. The germline CDR1 and CDR2 sequences are MDHEN and SYDVKM. The CDR3 DNA is TGTGCCAGCAAGACTAGCGGGAGTGGATACGAGCAGTACTTC. Its translation: CASKTSGSGYEQYF.

The V and J genes are TRBV6-2 or TRBV6-3 and TRBJ2-7; D gene unclear. V was clipped by 4 bases and J by 3 bases, with 13 bases between them. The CDR3 extends over 14 amino acids. The germline gives CDR1 MNHEY, CDR2 SVGEGT. This CDR3 reads CASSSRSSVYEQYF. As DNA, the CDR3 is TGTGCCAGCAGTTCGCGTAGCTCCGTCTACGAGCAGTACTTC.

CDR3 coding DNA: TGTGCCAGCACCCGAACGAGAACACTAGGGTTTTATGGCTACACCTTC. Protein: CASTRTRTLGFYGYTF. The genes are TRBV2 and TRBJ1-2; no reliable D call. CDR1 and CDR2 from the germline V gene are SNHLY and FYNNEI. V lost 7 bases and J 5 bases, leaving 23 bases between the germline ends. The CDR3 covers 16 residues.

This chain links TRBV7-2 with TRBJ2-7; 9 bases agree with TRBD1. CDR1 is SGHTA, CDR2 FQGNSA, per germline. V lost 4 bases and J lost 2; bases outside the gene matches: 0. The CDR3 is 13 amino acids. The CDR3 protein is CASSWTGAYEQYF. Here the CDR3 DNA reads TGTGCCAGCAGCTGGACAGGGGCCTACGAGCAGTACTTC.

The chain uses TRBV27 and TRBJ2-2, with a possible D match to TRBD1 (6 bases). CDR1 and CDR2 from the germline V gene are MNHEY and SMNVEV (reference sequence). This CDR3 has 15 amino acids. The V and J ends lost 2 bases and 5 bases respectively, with 12 bases between them. As DNA, the CDR3 is TGTGCCAGCAGTTTAATTTCTCAGGGGACCGGGGAGCTGTTTTTT. Amino acids: CASSLISQGTGELFF.

V and J are TRBV15 and TRBJ2-1; D perhaps matches TRBD2 (6 bases). Germline lookup yields CDR1 LNHNV and CDR2 YYDKDF (reference sequence). The V end lost 0 bases, the J end lost 8 bases, and 8 bases lay between the germline ends. The CDR3 sequence is 13 residues long. CDR3 sequence: CATSRDTSYEQFF. For the CDR3, the DNA is TGTGCCACCAGCAGAGATACTAGCTATGAGCAGTTCTTC.

The chain recombines TRBV29-1 with TRBJ2-1, with TRBD2 matching 7 bases. The CDR3 sequence is 11 residues long. The germline V gene encodes CDR1 SQVTM and CDR2 ANQGSEA. Trimming took 7 bases from V and 8 from J; bases not matched to a gene: 5. The CDR3 here is CSAYRGDEQFF. CDR3 coding DNA: TGCAGCGCATACCGGGGGGATGAGCAGTTCTTC.

Only a few counts were recorded for this clone. J is TRBJ2-7 and V is TRBV24-1; 11 bases map to TRBD2. V shed 5 bases, J shed 3 bases, and the junction held 5 bases outside the gene matches. Germline V gives CDR1 KGHDR, CDR2 SFDVKD. The CDR3 contains 15 residues. The CDR3 loop reads CATSAGGLAGYEQYF. In nucleotides, the CDR3 is TGTGCCACCAGTGCAGGCGGACTAGCGGGCTACGAGCAGTACTTC.

This clone appeared a few times. The J gene is TRBJ2-1, the V gene TRBV20-1, with TRBD2 identical over 11 bases. CDR1 is DFQATT, CDR2 SNEGSKA, per germline (reference sequence). CDR3 size: 15 residues. Trimming at V came to 3 bases and at J to 8 bases, leaving 9 bases not matched to a gene. This CDR3 reads CSASQGLAGYHEQFF. The CDR3 bases are TGCAGTGCTAGTCAAGGACTAGCGGGTTATCATGAGCAGTTCTTC.

V gene TRBV27 combines with J gene TRBJ2-7; 9 bases fit TRBD1. The CDR3 has 13 amino acids. Germline CDR1 reads MNHEY; CDR2 reads SMNVEV (reference sequence). V trimming: 8 bases; J trimming: 3 bases; junction bases outside the gene matches: 5. The CDR3, as DNA: TGTGCCAGCTCACAGGGGGCTTTCTACGAGCAGTACTTC. Its protein product is CASSQGAFYEQYF.

This chain joins TRBV3-1 (or the pseudogene TRBV3-2) and TRBJ1-2; D might be TRBD1 (5 bases). V lost 1 base and J lost 4, with 10 bases in between. CDR1 is LGHDT and CDR2 is YNNKEL in the germline V gene (reference sequence). The CDR3 consists of 14 residues. CDR3 residues: CASSQGIDSYGYTF. For the CDR3, the DNA is TGTGCCAGCAGCCAAGGCATAGACAGCTATGGCTACACCTTC.

This clone has a single count. The chain recombines TRBV28 with TRBJ1-2, with TRBD1 matching 7 bases. Trimming removed 4 bases from V and 4 bases from J; junction bases left unmatched: 6. The CDR3 is 14 residues long. CDR1 MDHEN and CDR2 SYDVKM come from the germline V gene. CDR3 sequence: CASSWGDRAYGYTF. The CDR3 DNA follows: TGTGCCAGCAGTTGGGGCGACAGGGCCTATGGCTACACCTTC.

CDR3 residues: CASSPRDSDTEAFF. The CDR3 DNA reads TGTGCCAGCAGCCCGCGGGACAGCGACACTGAAGCTTTCTTT. The chain couples TRBV3-1 (or the pseudogene TRBV3-2) to TRBJ1-1, with 7 bases fitting TRBD1. Looked up from germline, CDR1 is LGHDT and CDR2 is YNNKEL (reference sequence). The CDR3 runs to 14 residues. The junction had 5 bases not matched to a gene; V was cut back by 4 bases and J by 3 bases.

This chain uses TRBV27 with TRBJ2-7, with 12 positions matching TRBD2. J was trimmed by 5 bases and V by 6 bases; bases with no gene match: 11. The CDR3 runs 16 residues. CDR1 is MNHEY, CDR2 SMNVEV, per germline (reference sequence). The CDR3 sequence is CASSLTSGSRVDEQYF. DNA of the CDR3: TGTGCCAGCAGCCTGACTAGCGGGAGTCGGGTAGACGAGCAGTACTTC.

The V and J genes are TRBV18 and TRBJ2-2; TRBD1 agrees at 10 bases. Germline CDR1 KGHSH, CDR2 LQKENI. CDR3 length: 15 amino acids. V dropped 6 bases and J dropped 4; count of bases not matched to a gene: 5. CDR3 sequence reads: CASSPGQGLTGELFF. In DNA form, the CDR3 reads TGTGCCAGCTCCCCGGGACAGGGGCTCACCGGGGAGCTGTTTTTT.

The V and J genes are TRBV25-1 and TRBJ2-1, with D perhaps TRBD2 (6 bases). Trimming removed 4 bases from V and 11 bases from J, with 9 bases in between. The V gene's germline CDR1 is MGHDK and CDR2 SYGVNS. This CDR3 comprises 11 residues. CDR3 sequence: CASSGEAKQFF. The DNA of the CDR3 is TGTGCCAGCAGTGGGGAGGCAAAGCAGTTCTTC.

V and J are TRBV12-3 or TRBV12-4 and TRBJ2-3; the match to TRBD2 covers 9 bases. The CDR3 contains 13 residues. With V trimmed by 8 bases and J by 3 bases, 3 bases remained unmatched. CDR3 bases: TGTGCCAGCTGGCTAGCGGGGACAGATACGCAGTATTTT. The encoded protein is CASWLAGTDTQYF.

The chain carries TRBV27 and TRBJ2-1; 14 bases map to TRBD2. Trimming cost V 2 bases and J 7 bases; bases outside gene matches: 1. There are 15 residues in the CDR3. Germline loops: CDR1 MNHEY, CDR2 SMNVEV (reference sequence). The CDR3 sequence: CASSLGLAGGNEQFF. In DNA, the CDR3 is TGTGCCAGCAGTTTAGGACTAGCGGGAGGTAATGAGCAGTTCTTC.

CDR3 region: CASSFGDPGLAVVNEQFF. CDR3 nucleotides: TGTGCCAGCAGTTTTGGCGACCCGGGACTAGCGGTAGTCAATGAGCAGTTCTTC. V usage is TRBV28 and J usage is TRBJ2-1; 11 positions match TRBD2. V trimming: 3 bases; J trimming: 6 bases; junction bases outside the gene matches: 13. The CDR3 has 18 amino acids. Germline lookup yields CDR1 MDHEN and CDR2 SYDVKM.

This clone was recorded a few times. This chain joins TRBV14 and TRBJ1-2; perhaps TRBD1 as D (6 bases). The V end was cut by 0 bases, the J end by 4 bases, with 9 bases between. This CDR3 has 14 amino acids. Germline V lookup: CDR1 SGHDN, CDR2 FVKESK. As DNA, the CDR3 is TGTGCCAGCAGCCAAGAAGGGGGGGGCTATGGCTACACCTTC. Protein: CASSQEGGGYGYTF.

This rearrangement joins TRBV28 to TRBJ2-7; tentative D call: TRBD1 (6 bases). This CDR3 has 13 amino acids. V lost 3 bases and J lost 3, with 9 bases in between. The germline V gene encodes CDR1 MDHEN and CDR2 SYDVKM. The chain's CDR3 is CASSFQGIYEQYF. In DNA, the CDR3 is TGTGCCAGCAGTTTCCAGGGGATCTACGAGCAGTACTTC.

The CDR3 DNA reads TGTGCCAGCAGCATAGACAGGGATGACTATGGCTACACCTTC. This translates into CASSIDRDDYGYTF. J is TRBJ1-2 and V is TRBV5-6; 7 bases are shared with TRBD1. This CDR3 has 14 amino acids. Trimming took 4 bases from V and 3 from J; bases not matched to a gene: 6. The germline V gene has CDR1 SGHDT and CDR2 YYEEEE.

This chain links TRBV11-1 with TRBJ1-2; D possibly corresponds to TRBD1 (5 bases). Trimming stripped 2 bases from V and 0 bases from J, with 13 bases between. Germline lookup yields CDR1 SGHAT and CDR2 FQDESV (reference sequence). This CDR3 has 16 residues. The CDR3 here is CASSLTTGVSNYGYTF. CDR3 DNA: TGTGCCAGCAGCTTAACAACGGGGGTGTCTAACTATGGCTACACCTTC.